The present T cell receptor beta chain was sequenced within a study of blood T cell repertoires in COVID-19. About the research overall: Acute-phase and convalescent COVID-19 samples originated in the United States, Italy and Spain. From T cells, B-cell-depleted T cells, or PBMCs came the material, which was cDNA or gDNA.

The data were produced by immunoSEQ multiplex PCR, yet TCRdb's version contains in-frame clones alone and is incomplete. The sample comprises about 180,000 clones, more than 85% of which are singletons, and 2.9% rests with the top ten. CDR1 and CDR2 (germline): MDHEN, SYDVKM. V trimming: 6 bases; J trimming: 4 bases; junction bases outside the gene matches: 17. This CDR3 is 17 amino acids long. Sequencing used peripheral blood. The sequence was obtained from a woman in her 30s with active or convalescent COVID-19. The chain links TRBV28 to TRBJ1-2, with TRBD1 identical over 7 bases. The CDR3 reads CASRTPNPGGTVYGYTF. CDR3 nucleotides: TGTGCCAGCAGAACTCCGAACCCAGGGGGTACTGTCTATGGCTACACCTTC.